This T cell receptor (beta chain) was profiled in a study of identifying expanded T cells in peripheral blood. Findings and limits, study-wide: Roughly 1.2 clones differed between technical replicates, versus roughly 17 and 20 over time.

From germline, CDR1 is SGHNT and CDR2 YYREEE (reference sequence). This CDR3 region has 15 residues. Trimming pared 2 bases from V and 4 bases from J, leaving 15 bases between. Points on this clone: Antigen: not known.

Data came from immunoSEQ multiplex PCR; TCRdb stores just in-frame clones and leaves some out. The table has 70,000 to 95,000 clones, 85% to 90% seen once. The genes are TRBV5-4 and TRBJ2-5, with D hard to call. The clonotype originates from a person aged 18-70 years in good health. The sequencing input was blood. The CDR3: CASSFNGRDVETQYF. CDR3 in DNA: TGTGCCAGCAGCTTCAATGGGCGCGATGTAGAGACCCAGTACTTC.